This entry features one TCR beta chain sequence. Its target is not known. The data were produced by immunoSEQ multiplex PCR, yet TCRdb's version contains in-frame clones alone and is incomplete. The repertoire holds around 2,000,000 clones, 85% to 95% seen once, with 0.85% to 1.2% in the top ten. This sample is part of a study of shared clonotypes between healthy human individuals. Study as a whole: Per-donor plates numbered three CD4 naive, three CD4 memory, two CD8 naive and one CD8 memory. Study results and limitations: The represented genetic and exposure-history diversity was limited by the small number of donors. Clonotypes that were shared across four donors made up around 5% of naive CD4 clonotypes. Among donors, clonotype sharing was expected to be affected by sequencing depth.

Naive-designated CD8 cells lacked CD45RO, were positively enriched for CCR7, and omitted terminally differentiated effector memory CD45RA+ cells. V was clipped by 4 bases and J by 6 bases; unmatched bases: 10. CDR3 size: 15 residues. Germline V gives CDR1 SEHNR, CDR2 FQNEAQ (reference sequence). The origin of this receptor is a man between 18 and 29 years old in good health. The rearrangement joins TRBV7-9 to TRBJ2-3; 7 nucleotides agree with TRBD1. The sample was naive CD8+ T cells sorted from blood. Written as DNA, the CDR3 is TGTGCCAGCAGCTCCTGGGACAGCGAGTTTGATACGCAGTATTTT. Translating gives CASSSWDSEFDTQYF.